This T cell receptor beta chain was profiled in a study of response to subunit inactivated influenza vaccine. TCRdb re-derived calls from the RT-PCR reads in MiXCR, one entry per CDR3 protein. The sample carries about 650,000 distinct CDR3 sequences, less than 20% recorded once. Study observations and caveats: T cells newly recruited by each seasonal influenza vaccination are few, the authors suggested.

CDR3 length: 15 amino acids. The germline gives CDR1 MGHDK, CDR2 SYGVNS. Germline trimming cut 6 bases from V and 6 bases from J; bases unmatched to any gene: 4. This clonotype was seen more than once but under ten times. Its target is not known. The receptor was isolated from a man in his forties or fifties who received an inactivated influenza vaccine. V and J are TRBV25-1 and TRBJ2-2, with 13 bases lining up with TRBD2. Sequencing used PBMCs from blood, obtained 12 days after vaccination. The CDR3 DNA reads as TGTGCCAGCAGGGGACTAGCGGGGTATGCCGGGGAGCTGTTTTTT. Translated, it gives CASRGLAGYAGELFF.